This T cell receptor beta chain is drawn from a study of shared clonotypes between healthy human individuals. Clones were read by immunoSEQ multiplex PCR, and TCRdb kept only the in-frame ones, dropping some. The sample lists 400,000 to 600,000 clones, roughly 79% occurring once. This CDR3 is built from 14 residues. The germline V gene encodes CDR1 MNHNY and CDR2 SVGAGI (reference sequence). Trimming stripped 6 bases from V and 6 bases from J, with 14 bases between. This TCR derives from a woman in her 40s in good health. Some clones in this sample may be carry-over from other donors' samples. Sample: PBMCs. The V and J genes are TRBV6-6 and TRBJ2-2, with TRBD1 as a possible D gene (6 bases). CDR3 bases: TGTGCCAGCAGACCCAGGGACATCTCCGGGGAGCTGTTTTTT. It encodes CASRPRDISGELFF.